One and the same sample provided the 19 T cell receptor beta chains below, sequenced in a study of blood T cell repertoires in COVID-19. Repertoires were generated with immunoSEQ multiplex PCR, while TCRdb's copy carries only in-frame clones and drops some. The table has about 220,000 clones, over 60% seen once; the top ten hold 7.2%. The source material was peripheral blood. These receptors all come from a woman in her 70s with acute or convalescent COVID-19.

The chain combines TRBV5-1 with TRBJ2-2, with D possibly matching TRBD2 (6 bases). The CDR3 sequence is 14 residues long. Germline V gives CDR1 SGHRS, CDR2 YFSETQ. Trimming pared 5 bases from V and 4 bases from J, leaving 12 bases between. CDR3 DNA: TGCGCCAGCAGTGGGGGGTACGGCACCGGGGAGCTGTTTTTT. It specifies CASSGGYGTGELFF.

V usage is TRBV3-1 (or the pseudogene TRBV3-2) and J usage is TRBJ2-2, with a tentative D call TRBD2 (6 bases). Deletions cut 3 bases from V and 6 bases from J, with 14 bases between. CDR1 is LGHDT and CDR2 is YNNKEL in the germline V gene (reference sequence). The CDR3 totals 15 residues. CDR3 in DNA: TGTGCCAGCAGCCACATAACCTCGGGGGCCGGGGAGCTGTTTTTT. Amino acids: CASSHITSGAGELFF.

In this sample, this clone turned up a few times. The V gene is TRBV5-1, the J gene TRBJ2-5, with 7 nucleotides matching TRBD1. In germline, CDR1 is SGHRS, CDR2 YFSETQ. Unmatched junction bases numbered 12, after V lost 2 bases and J lost 5 bases. The CDR3 runs 16 residues. The CDR3 protein is CASSLTGAPGGETQYF. CDR3 in DNA: TGCGCCAGCAGCTTAACAGGGGCTCCTGGTGGGGAGACCCAGTACTTC.

This sequence joins TRBV3-1 (or the pseudogene TRBV3-2) and TRBJ2-3; no clear D. Trimming removed 7 bases at V and 4 bases at J, with 12 bases between. Germline V gene data show CDR1 as LGHDT and CDR2 as YNNKEL (reference sequence). CDR3 length: 13 residues. The CDR3 sequence: CASTRSRSDTQYF. The CDR3 nucleotides read TGTGCCAGCACGCGGAGTAGATCAGATACGCAGTATTTT.

The chain uses TRBV7-2 and TRBJ1-5; TRBD1 is a possible D gene (5 bases). Germline CDR1 SGHTA, CDR2 FQGNSA. CDR3 length: 18 amino acids. Trimming stripped 5 bases from V and 1 base from J, with 21 bases between. CDR3 DNA sequence: TGTGCCAGCAGCCCAGGAAGAGGGGCCGGGGGGAGCAATCAGCCCCAGCATTTT. As protein: CASSPGRGAGGSNQPQHF.

CDR3 nucleotide sequence: TGTGCCAGCGGAGAGGGTGATGGGGCCAACGTCCTGACTTTC. Protein: CASGEGDGANVLTF. J is TRBJ2-6 and V is TRBV27; D is perhaps TRBD2 (5 bases). The germline V gene has CDR1 MNHEY and CDR2 SMNVEV (reference sequence). The CDR3 length is 14 residues. V lost 8 bases and J lost 3, with 11 bases in between.

This chain connects TRBV2 to TRBJ1-3; TRBD1 aligns across 9 bases. Unmatched junction bases numbered 6, after V lost 5 bases and J lost 4 bases. Germline V gene data show CDR1 as SNHLY and CDR2 as FYNNEI. This CDR3 spans 15 amino acids. CDR3: CASSPRTGDGNTIYF. In DNA, the CDR3 is TGTGCCAGCAGTCCGAGGACAGGGGACGGAAACACCATATATTTT.

To note about this clone: This sample includes further DNA sequences coding for the same CDR3. The chain recombines TRBV24-1 with TRBJ2-4, with 8 nucleotides matching TRBD1. Germline values: CDR1 KGHDR, CDR2 SFDVKD. V shed 4 bases and J 4 bases; nucleotides not matched to a gene: 2. The CDR3 totals 14 residues. The CDR3 region has the DNA TGTGCCACCAGTGACGGACAGGGTAAAAACATTCAGTACTTC. As protein: CATSDGQGKNIQYF.

The gene calls are TRBV9 and TRBJ2-5; D unclear. In germline, CDR1 is SGDLS, CDR2 YYNGEE. This CDR3 has 13 amino acids. V was trimmed by 4 bases and J by 2 bases, leaving 9 bases between them. The CDR3 is CASSPRPQETQYF. In DNA form, the CDR3 reads TGTGCCAGCAGCCCCAGGCCTCAAGAGACCCAGTACTTC.

This clone was detected only once. The chain joins TRBV18 to TRBJ1-3, with D possibly TRBD1 on 6 matching bases. Trimming cost V 3 bases and J 3 bases, with 12 bases left between them. This CDR3 contains 15 residues. Germline V gene data show CDR1 as KGHSH and CDR2 as LQKENI. CDR3 in DNA: TGTGCCAGCTCACCGCAGGGGTTTTATGGAAACACCATATATTTT. It codes for CASSPQGFYGNTIYF.

CDR3: CATSDTRGLGNEQFF. The CDR3, as DNA: TGTGCCACCAGTGATACCAGGGGGCTAGGTAATGAGCAGTTCTTC. V is TRBV24-1 and J is TRBJ2-1; 8 positions match TRBD1. Germline V CDR1 and CDR2: KGHDR, SFDVKD. The CDR3 consists of 15 residues. Trimming took 3 bases from V and 7 from J; bases not matched to a gene: 7.

This chain uses TRBV7-2 with TRBJ2-5; D might be TRBD1 (5 bases). The CDR3 totals 15 residues. In germline, CDR1 is SGHTA, CDR2 FQGNSA. Trimming took 4 bases from V and 5 from J, leaving 17 bases between them. The CDR3 nucleotides read TGTGCCAGCAGCTATCGACAGCCCCCGGGTGAGACCCAGTACTTC. Translating it yields CASSYRQPPGETQYF.

The chain combines TRBV6-6 with TRBJ1-2, with D unresolved. The CDR3 length is 11 residues. Trimming left V 5 bases short and J 8 bases short, with 9 bases between. Germline CDR1 is MNHNY and CDR2 is SVGAGI (reference sequence). The CDR3 loop is CASSAPRGYTF. DNA for the CDR3: TGTGCCAGCAGTGCCCCGCGGGGCTACACCTTC.

V gene TRBV7-2 combines with J gene TRBJ1-1, with D unclear. Germline CDR1 reads SGHTA; CDR2 reads FQGNSA. With 4 bases removed from V and 1 base from J, the gap between germline ends came to 7 bases. The CDR3 runs 13 residues. CDR3 nucleotides: TGTGCCAGCAGCTCGCGACAGAACACTGAAGCTTTCTTT. This codes for CASSSRQNTEAFF. The full variable domain, completed using reference TRBV7-2 and TRBJ1-1, is GAGVSQSPSNKVTEKGKDVELRCDPISGHTALYWYRQSLGQGLEFLIYFQGNSAPDKSGLPSDRFSAERTGGSVSTLTIQRTQQEDSAVYLCASSSRQNTEAFFGQGTRLTVV.

This clone was detected once. The rearrangement uses TRBV7-6 and TRBJ2-3, with 13 bases aligning to TRBD2. The CDR3 is 16 amino acids. V shed 4 bases, J shed 4 bases, and the junction held 5 bases outside the gene matches. CDR1 is SGHVS, CDR2 FNYEAQ, per germline. The DNA for the CDR3 is TGTGCCAGCAGCTCCCGAGGACTAGCGGGGGCAGATACGCAGTATTTT. This encodes CASSSRGLAGADTQYF. Combining the CDR3 with reference TRBV7-6 and TRBJ2-3 gives the whole variable domain GAGVSQSPRYKVTKRGQDVALRCDPISGHVSLYWYRQALGQGPEFLTYFNYEAQQDKSGLPNDRFSAERPEGSISTLTIQRTEQRDSAMYRCASSSRGLAGADTQYFGPGTRLTVL.

The chain employs TRBV4-3 and TRBJ2-3, with a weak D call TRBD2 (5 bases). Trimming shortened V by 0 bases and J by 12 bases, and 16 bases separated the two germline ends. From germline, CDR1 is LGHNA and CDR2 YSLEER. The CDR3 length is 14 residues. DNA of the CDR3: TGCGCCAGCAGCCAAGATCTTCGTGCTAGCCCCCAGTATTTT. This translates into CASSQDLRASPQYF.

This clone was detected only a few times. The chain's CDR3 is CASSYLLTQGASNQPQHF. In DNA form, the CDR3 reads TGTGCCAGCAGTTATTTACTCACTCAGGGGGCTAGCAATCAGCCCCAGCATTTT. The genes are TRBV6-2 or TRBV6-3 and TRBJ1-5; TRBD1 agrees at 8 bases. Germline values: CDR1 MNHEY, CDR2 SVGEGT. V lost 3 bases to trimming and J lost 0 bases; unmatched junction nucleotides: 10. This CDR3 is built from 18 residues.

The chain employs TRBV7-2 and TRBJ2-3; 12 nucleotides line up with TRBD1. Trimming cost V 1 base and J 12 bases; bases outside gene matches: 5. There are 14 residues in the CDR3. CDR1 and CDR2 (germline): SGHTA, FQGNSA. The CDR3 loop reads CASSLDGTGGPQYF. CDR3 DNA: TGTGCCAGCAGCTTAGACGGGACAGGGGGCCCCCAGTATTTT.

The J gene is TRBJ2-5, the V gene TRBV9, with TRBD2 matching 7 bases. Germline V lookup: CDR1 SGDLS, CDR2 YYNGEE. The CDR3 totals 15 residues. V shed 2 bases and J 5 bases; nucleotides not matched to a gene: 9. The CDR3 DNA sequence: TGTGCCAGCAGCGTTTCCGGACTAGTAGTGGAGACCCAGTACTTC. It translates to CASSVSGLVVETQYF.